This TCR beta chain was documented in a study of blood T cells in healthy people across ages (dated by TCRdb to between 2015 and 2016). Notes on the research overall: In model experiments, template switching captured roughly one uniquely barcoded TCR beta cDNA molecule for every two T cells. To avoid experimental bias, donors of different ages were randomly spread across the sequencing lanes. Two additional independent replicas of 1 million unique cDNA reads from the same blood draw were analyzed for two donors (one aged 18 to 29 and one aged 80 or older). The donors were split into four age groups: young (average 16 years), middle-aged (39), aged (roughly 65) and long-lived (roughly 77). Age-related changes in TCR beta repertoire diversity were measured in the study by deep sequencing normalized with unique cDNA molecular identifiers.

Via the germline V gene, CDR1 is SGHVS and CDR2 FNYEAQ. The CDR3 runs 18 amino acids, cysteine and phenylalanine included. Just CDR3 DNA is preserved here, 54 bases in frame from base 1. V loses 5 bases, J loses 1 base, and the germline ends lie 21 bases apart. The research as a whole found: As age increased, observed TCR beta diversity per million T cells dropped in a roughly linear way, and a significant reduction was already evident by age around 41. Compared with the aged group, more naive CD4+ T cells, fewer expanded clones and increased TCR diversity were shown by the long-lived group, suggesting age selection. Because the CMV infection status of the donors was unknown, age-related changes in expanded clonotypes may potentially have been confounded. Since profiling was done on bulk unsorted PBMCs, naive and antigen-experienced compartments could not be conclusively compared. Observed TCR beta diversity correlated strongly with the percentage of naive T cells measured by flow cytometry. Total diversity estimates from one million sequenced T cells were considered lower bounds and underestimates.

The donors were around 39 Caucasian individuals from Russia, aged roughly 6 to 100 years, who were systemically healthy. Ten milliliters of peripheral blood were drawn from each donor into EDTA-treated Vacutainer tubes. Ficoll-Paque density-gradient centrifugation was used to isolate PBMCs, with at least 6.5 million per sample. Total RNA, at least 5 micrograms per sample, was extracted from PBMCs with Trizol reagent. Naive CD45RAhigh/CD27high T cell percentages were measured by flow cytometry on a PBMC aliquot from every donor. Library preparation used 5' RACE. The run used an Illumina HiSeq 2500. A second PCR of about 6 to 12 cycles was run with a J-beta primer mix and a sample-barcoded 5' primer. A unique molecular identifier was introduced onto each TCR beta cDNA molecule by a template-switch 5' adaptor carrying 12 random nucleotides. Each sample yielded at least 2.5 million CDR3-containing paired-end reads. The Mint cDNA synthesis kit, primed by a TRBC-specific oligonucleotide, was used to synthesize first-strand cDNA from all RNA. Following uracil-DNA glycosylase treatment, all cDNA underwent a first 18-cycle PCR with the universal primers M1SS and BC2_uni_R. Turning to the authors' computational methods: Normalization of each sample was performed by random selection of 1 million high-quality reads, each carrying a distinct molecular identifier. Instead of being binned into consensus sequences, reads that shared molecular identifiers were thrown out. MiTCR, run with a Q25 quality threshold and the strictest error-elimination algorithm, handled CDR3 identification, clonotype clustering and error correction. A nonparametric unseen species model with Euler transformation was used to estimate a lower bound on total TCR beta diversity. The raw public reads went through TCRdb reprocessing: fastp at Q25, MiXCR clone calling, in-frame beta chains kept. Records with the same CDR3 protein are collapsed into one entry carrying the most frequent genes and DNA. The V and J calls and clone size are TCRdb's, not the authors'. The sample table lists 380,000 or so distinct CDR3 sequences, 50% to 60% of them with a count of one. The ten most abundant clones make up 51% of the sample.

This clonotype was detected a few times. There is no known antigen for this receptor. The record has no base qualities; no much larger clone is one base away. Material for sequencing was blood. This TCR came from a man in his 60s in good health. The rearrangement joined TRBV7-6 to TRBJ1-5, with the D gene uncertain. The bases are TGTGCCAGCAGCCCAGGCGGCGGGATTCTAGGCAGCAATCAGCCCCAGCATTTT. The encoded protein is CASSPGGGILGSNQPQHF.